Following are 14 T cell receptor beta chains from one sample sequenced in a study of cytomegalovirus exposure and HLA in healthy donors. 13 Jbeta primers and 60 Vbeta primers were used for the PCR. Assay: immunoSEQ multiplex PCR; the TCRdb copy retains only in-frame clones and omits some. This table holds about 170,000 clones, 75% to 90% found once. The sequencing sample was made of PBMCs. Source of these receptors: a boy aged 2-9 years in good health and CMV-seronegative.

In its sample, this clone was seen a few times. CDR3 loop: CASSMTEPYEQYV. The CDR3 bases are TGTGCCAGCTCCATGACGGAGCCCTACGAGCAGTACGTC. V is TRBV18 and J is TRBJ2-7, with D unresolved. The CDR3 length is 13 residues. Trimming shortened V by 6 bases and J by 2 bases, and 11 bases separated the two germline ends. Germline-derived CDR1 and CDR2 are KGHSH and LQKENI.

This chain joins TRBV4-1 and TRBJ2-5; 9 bases are a match to TRBD2. The closer fit of TRBJ2-7 to the DNA end suggests the J call may be wrong. The germline V gene encodes CDR1 MGHRA and CDR2 YSYEKL. The CDR3 covers 16 residues. For the CDR3, the DNA is TGCGCCAGCAGCCAAGAAGGGGGCGGGAGGGCAATCGAGCAGTACTTC. Amino acid sequence: CASSQEGGGRAIEQYF.

The chain joins TRBV6-5 to TRBJ1-5; D remains unclear. The V and J ends lost 6 bases and 6 bases respectively, with 12 bases between them. The V gene's germline CDR1 is MNHEY and CDR2 SVGAGI. The CDR3 totals 13 residues. CDR3 coding DNA: TGTGCCAGCAGCTCCGATCCGGGTCAGCCCCAGCATTTT. It specifies CASSSDPGQPQHF.

The J gene is TRBJ1-1, the V gene TRBV2, with 10 nucleotides matching TRBD1. The J segment lost 5 bases and the V segment lost 8 bases, leaving 8 bases of the junction unmatched. The V gene's germline CDR1 is SNHLY and CDR2 FYNNEI. The CDR3 has 14 amino acids. Here the CDR3 DNA reads TGTGCCAGCGAGCGCCGGGACAGGGGTACTGAAGCTTTCTTT. As protein: CASERRDRGTEAFF. Drawing the rest from reference TRBV2 and TRBJ1-1, the complete variable domain is EPEVTQTPSHQVTQMGQEVILRCVPISNHLYFYWYRQILGQKVEFLVSFYNNEISEKSEIFDDQFSVERPDGSNFTLKIRSTKLEDSAMYFCASERRDRGTEAFFGQGTRLTVV.

CDR3 loop: CASSTGRKGGYTF. The CDR3 DNA is TGTGCCAGCAGCACAGGCAGGAAAGGTGGCTACACCTTC. This chain links TRBV5-6 with TRBJ1-2, with TRBD1 as a possible D gene (5 bases). Trimming removed 4 bases from V and 7 bases from J, with 14 bases in between. The CDR3 loop spans 13 amino acids. Germline loops: CDR1 SGHDT, CDR2 YYEEEE.

This clone was recorded only once. The chain carries TRBV5-1 and TRBJ1-1; D is possibly TRBD1 (5 bases). The ends were cut back, 3 bases at V and 5 bases at J, with 17 bases in the middle. Looked up from germline, CDR1 is SGHRS and CDR2 is YFSETQ. The CDR3 sequence is 15 residues long. Here the CDR3 reads CASSSRQRRGTEAFF. CDR3 nucleotides: TGCGCCAGCAGCTCGCGACAGAGGAGGGGTACTGAAGCTTTCTTT.

This chain connects TRBV7-9 to TRBJ1-1; 9 bases map to TRBD1. This CDR3 contains 17 residues. CDR1 is SEHNR, CDR2 FQNEAQ, per germline (reference sequence). V gave up 5 bases and J gave up 0 bases; unmatched junction bases: 10. CDR3 sequence (DNA): TGTGCCAGCAGCGGGCAGACAGGGGGTTTAATGAACACTGAAGCTTTCTTT. This translates into CASSGQTGGLMNTEAFF. Together with reference TRBV7-9 and TRBJ1-1, the CDR3 gives the full variable domain: DTGVSQNPRHKITKRGQNVTFRCDPISEHNRLYWYRQTLGQGPEFLTYFQNEAQLEKSRLLSDRFSAERPKGSFSTLEIQRTEQGDSAMYLCASSGQTGGLMNTEAFFGQGTRLTVV.

The CDR3 is CASSRIGDTEAFF. The CDR3 DNA is TGTGCCAGCAGCCGAATAGGGGACACTGAAGCTTTCTTT. V usage is TRBV4-2 and J usage is TRBJ1-1; D possibly corresponds to TRBD1 (5 bases). Trimming cost V 4 bases and J 3 bases, with 9 bases left between them. Per germline, CDR1 LGHNA and CDR2 YNFKEQ. The CDR3 is 13 amino acids.

The V gene is TRBV2, the J gene TRBJ2-1; 7 positions match TRBD2. There are 15 residues in the CDR3. Germline V gene sequence: CDR1 SNHLY, CDR2 FYNNEI. The J segment lost 4 bases and the V segment lost 4 bases, leaving 7 bases of the junction unmatched. The CDR3 DNA follows: TGTGCCAGCAGTGCCGGGTCCGGGGGGTACAATGAGCAGTTCTTC. Translation gives CASSAGSGGYNEQFF.

This clone has a single count. The chain combines TRBV6-5 with TRBJ2-1; D is unresolved. The CDR3 is made up of 14 amino acids. Germline lookup yields CDR1 MNHEY and CDR2 SVGAGI. The V end was cut by 2 bases, the J end by 2 bases, with 7 bases between. This CDR3 reads CASSYGSAYNEQFF. CDR3 in DNA: TGTGCCAGCAGTTACGGCTCTGCCTACAATGAGCAGTTCTTC.

V usage is TRBV2 and J usage is TRBJ1-1, with D uncertain. Trimming cost V 6 bases and J 1 base, with 15 bases left between them. Germline V gene lookup returns CDR1 SNHLY and CDR2 FYNNEI. CDR3 size: 15 residues. The CDR3 sequence: CASRKDNPTNTEAFF. The DNA for the CDR3 is TGTGCCAGCAGGAAAGACAATCCCACGAACACTGAAGCTTTCTTT.

The rearrangement joins TRBV28 to TRBJ1-3; the D gene is possibly TRBD1 (5 bases). Trimming left V 6 bases short and J 0 bases short, with 12 bases between. CDR1 is MDHEN and CDR2 is SYDVKM in the germline V gene. This CDR3 region has 15 residues. The CDR3 loop is CASRWGRSSGNTIYF. CDR3 sequence (DNA): TGTGCCAGCAGGTGGGGCCGGTCCTCTGGAAACACCATATATTTT.

Points on this clone: Other DNA variants within this sample encode the same CDR3. The chain recombines TRBV6-5 with TRBJ1-5; weak D call: TRBD1 (5 bases). Germline CDR1 is MNHEY and CDR2 is SVGAGI. This CDR3 comprises 15 residues. The V gene lost 4 bases and the J gene lost 2 bases, with 12 bases spanning the gap. CDR3: CASSSSPGGNQPQHF. The CDR3 nucleotides read TGTGCCAGCAGTTCCTCCCCGGGGGGCAATCAGCCCCAGCATTTT.

The V and J genes are TRBV4-1 and TRBJ1-6; TRBD1 agrees at 8 bases. CDR3 size: 15 residues. The V gene end was trimmed by 0 bases and the J gene end by 14 bases; junction bases not matched to a gene: 9. Germline V gene sequence: CDR1 MGHRA, CDR2 YSYEKL. CDR3 protein: CASSQEAQGAQALHF. The CDR3 bases are TGCGCCAGCAGCCAAGAAGCCCAGGGGGCGCAGGCCCTCCACTTT.